The 5 T cell receptor beta chains presented below share a single source sample, sequenced in a study of breast tumors, draining lymph nodes, adjacent tissues. One entry per CDR3 protein, called by TCRdb with MiXCR from the multiplex PCR reads. The sample yields some 53,000 distinct CDR3 sequences, 35% to 50% seen once. Sequenced input: breast tumor tissue. These receptors all come from a female donor with breast cancer. Some clones in this sample may be carry-over from other donors' samples.

As DNA, the CDR3 is TGCGCCAGCAGCATAAAGCGAGCGGGGCGGGAGACCCAGTACTTC. It is translated as CASSIKRAGRETQYF. This chain uses TRBV4-3 with TRBJ2-5, with TRBD2 matching over 7 bases. V lost 5 bases, J lost 5 bases, and 11 bases stayed unmatched. Germline lookup yields CDR1 LGHNA and CDR2 YSLEER. This CDR3 has 15 amino acids.

This clonotype came up many times. Since a much larger clone is just one base distant, this may be a read error. The CDR3 does not close with the conserved phenylalanine or tryptophan, likely indicating a read error. The rearrangement joins TRBV9 to TRBJ2-5; 7 nucleotides agree with TRBD1. The trim removed 4 bases at V and 4 bases at J, leaving 4 bases unmatched. The CDR3 has 13 residues. Per germline, CDR1 SGDLS and CDR2 YYNGEE. The CDR3 bases are TGTGCCAGCAGCTTCCGGGACAGAGAGACCCAGTACTCC. Amino acids: CASSFRDRETQYS.

The chain is built from TRBV10-1 and TRBJ2-4, with D hard to call. Germline CDR1 WNHNN, CDR2 SYGVQD (reference sequence). V lost 6 bases and J lost 0, with 12 bases in between. This CDR3 is 15 amino acids long. The CDR3 region is CASRLKPLAKNIQYF. DNA of the CDR3: TGCGCCAGCAGGTTAAAGCCGCTAGCCAAAAACATTCAGTACTTC.

The chain has TRBV20-1 and TRBJ1-2; D might be TRBD1 (5 bases). The CDR3 covers 11 residues. CDR1 DFQATT and CDR2 SNEGSKA come from the germline V gene (reference sequence). With 8 bases removed from V and 8 bases from J, the gap between germline ends came to 15 bases. The CDR3 loop is CSRHEGSGYTF. The DNA for the CDR3 is TGCAGTAGACATGAGGGGAGCGGCTACACCTTC.

The V gene is TRBV5-1, the J gene TRBJ1-2; D remains unclear. The CDR3 sequence is 13 residues long. Looked up from germline, CDR1 is SGHRS and CDR2 is YFSETQ. V shed 2 bases and J shed 7 bases, with 12 bases lying between them. The CDR3 sequence is CASSLSVNGGYTF. The CDR3 coding sequence is TGCGCCAGCAGCTTATCGGTGAATGGTGGCTACACCTTC.